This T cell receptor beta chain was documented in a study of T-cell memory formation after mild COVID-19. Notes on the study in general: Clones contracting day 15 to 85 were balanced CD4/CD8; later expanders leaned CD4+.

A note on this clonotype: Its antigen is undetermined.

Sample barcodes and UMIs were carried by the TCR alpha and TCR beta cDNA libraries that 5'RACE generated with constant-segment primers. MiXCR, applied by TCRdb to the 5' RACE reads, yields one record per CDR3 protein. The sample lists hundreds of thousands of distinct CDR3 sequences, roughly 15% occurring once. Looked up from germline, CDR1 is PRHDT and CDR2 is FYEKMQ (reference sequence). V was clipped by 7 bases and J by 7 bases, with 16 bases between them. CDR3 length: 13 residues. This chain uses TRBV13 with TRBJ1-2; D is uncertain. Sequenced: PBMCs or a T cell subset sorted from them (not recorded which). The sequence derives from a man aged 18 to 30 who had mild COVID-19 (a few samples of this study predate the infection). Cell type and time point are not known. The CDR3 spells CASTRGRVGGYTF. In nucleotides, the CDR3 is TGTGCCAGCACCCGAGGTAGGGTGGGTGGCTACACCTTC.